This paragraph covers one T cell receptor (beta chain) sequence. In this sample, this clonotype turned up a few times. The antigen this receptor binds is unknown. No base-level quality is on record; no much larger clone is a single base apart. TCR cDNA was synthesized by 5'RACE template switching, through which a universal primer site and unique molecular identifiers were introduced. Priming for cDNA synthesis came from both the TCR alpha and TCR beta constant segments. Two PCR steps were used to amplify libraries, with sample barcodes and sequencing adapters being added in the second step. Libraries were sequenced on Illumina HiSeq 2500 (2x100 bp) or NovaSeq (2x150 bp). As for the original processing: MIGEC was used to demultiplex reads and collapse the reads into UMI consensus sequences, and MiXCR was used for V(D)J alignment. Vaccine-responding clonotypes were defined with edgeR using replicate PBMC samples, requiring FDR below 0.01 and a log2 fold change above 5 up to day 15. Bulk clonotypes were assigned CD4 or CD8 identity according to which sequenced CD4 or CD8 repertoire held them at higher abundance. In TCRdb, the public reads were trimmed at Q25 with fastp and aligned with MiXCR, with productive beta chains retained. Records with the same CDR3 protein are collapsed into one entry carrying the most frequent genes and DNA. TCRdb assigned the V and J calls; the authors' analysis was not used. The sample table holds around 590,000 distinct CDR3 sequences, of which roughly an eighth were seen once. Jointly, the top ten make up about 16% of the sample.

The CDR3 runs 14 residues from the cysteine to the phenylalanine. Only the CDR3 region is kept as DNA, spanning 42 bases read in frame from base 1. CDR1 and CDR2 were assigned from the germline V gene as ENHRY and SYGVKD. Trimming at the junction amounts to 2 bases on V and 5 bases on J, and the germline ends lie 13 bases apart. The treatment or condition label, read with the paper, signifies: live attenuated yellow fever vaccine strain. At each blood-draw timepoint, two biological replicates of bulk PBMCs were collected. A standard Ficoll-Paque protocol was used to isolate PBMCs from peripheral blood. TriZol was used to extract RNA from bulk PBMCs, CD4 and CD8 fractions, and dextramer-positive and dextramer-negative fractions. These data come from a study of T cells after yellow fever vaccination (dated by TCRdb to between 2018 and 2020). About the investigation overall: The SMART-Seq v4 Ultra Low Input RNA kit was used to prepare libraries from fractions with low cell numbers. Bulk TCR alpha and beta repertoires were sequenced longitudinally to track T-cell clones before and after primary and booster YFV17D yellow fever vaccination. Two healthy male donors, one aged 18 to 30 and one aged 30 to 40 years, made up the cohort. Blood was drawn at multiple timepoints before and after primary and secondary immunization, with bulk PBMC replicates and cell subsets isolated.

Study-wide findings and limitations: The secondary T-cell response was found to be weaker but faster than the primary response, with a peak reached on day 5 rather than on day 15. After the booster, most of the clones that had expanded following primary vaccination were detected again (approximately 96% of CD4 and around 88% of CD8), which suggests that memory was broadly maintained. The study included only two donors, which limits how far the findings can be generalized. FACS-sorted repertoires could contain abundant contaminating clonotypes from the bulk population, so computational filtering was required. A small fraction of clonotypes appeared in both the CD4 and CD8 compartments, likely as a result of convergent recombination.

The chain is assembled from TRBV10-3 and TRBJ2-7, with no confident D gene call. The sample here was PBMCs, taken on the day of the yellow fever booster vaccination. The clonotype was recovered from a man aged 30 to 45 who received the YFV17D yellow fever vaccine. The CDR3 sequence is CAISEDNVLHEQYF. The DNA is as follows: TGTGCCATCAGTGAGGACAATGTGCTTCACGAGCAGTACTTC.